The text below deals with one T cell receptor beta chain. CDR1 LNHNV and CDR2 YYDKDF come from the germline V gene (reference sequence). The length of the CDR3 is 16 residues. With V trimmed by 5 bases and J by 5 bases, 10 bases remained unmatched. In the source study's methods: From reference gene primer amplification, estimates of nucleated cell counts were derived. Clones were read by immunoSEQ multiplex PCR, and TCRdb kept only the in-frame ones, dropping some. That table supplies the V and J calls and clone size; D and trimming were determined from the DNA. Found here are 100,000 or so clones, roughly 84% of them singletons; the top ten hold about 13%. This sample is part of a study of blood T cell repertoires in COVID-19. Overall study context: The study drew acute and convalescent COVID-19 samples from the United States, Italy and Spain. Sources were T cells, B-cell-depleted T cells, or PBMCs; the material itself was cDNA or gDNA.

The TCR originated in a human donor in a cohort sampled during active COVID-19. The sample taken for sequencing was peripheral blood. V usage is TRBV15 and J usage is TRBJ2-3, with 10 bases identical to TRBD1. The CDR3 spells CATSSRTGGIGDTQYF. The CDR3 coding sequence is TGTGCCACCAGCTCGCGGACAGGGGGGATAGGAGATACGCAGTATTTT.